This record concerns one T cell receptor (beta chain) sequence. Its cognate antigen has yet to be identified. No quality values exist for individual bases; no much larger clone is one base distant. This sample stems from a study of T-cell reconstitution after alpha-beta-depleted transplantation in children (dated by TCRdb to about 2016). Background on the whole study: Using TCR repertoire profiling, the study followed T-cell immune reconstitution in a quantitative way in children after TCRalphabeta/CD19-depleted allogeneic hematopoietic cell transplantation. Results the study describes overall, beyond this receptor: The frequencies of hyperexpanded clones fell over the following months, and after one year, T-cell counts and TCRbeta diversity were mostly attributed to newly produced T cells. About two months after transplant, the apparently early recovery of alphabetaT-cell counts reportedly depended on just several hundred clones that had expanded rapidly and came from non-depleted graft cells. The high TCRbeta diversity at day 60 in some patients was ascribed to recipient T cells and intrathymic progenitors that had survived conditioning.

The germline V gene provides CDR1 SQVTM and CDR2 ANQGSEA. The V end loses 4 bases and the J end loses 1 base, and a stretch of 7 bases separates them. The CDR3 measures 12 amino acids from cysteine to phenylalanine. CDR3 DNA only is kept here, 36 bases in frame from base 1. The library came from PCR. The instrument given in TCRdb is Illumina HiSeq 2500. Molecular barcoding was employed in the preparation of TCR libraries, with unique molecular identifiers being used to normalize TCRbeta repertoire quantification. The public reads were reprocessed in TCRdb via fastp at Q25 and MiXCR, keeping in-frame beta chains. CDR3 protein sequences are deduplicated, and each keeps its most common genes and DNA. The sample table shows around 580,000 distinct CDR3 sequences, and 23% are seen once. The ten largest clones represent 11% to 15% of the sample. According to the study, the label for this sample's treatment or condition signals: allogeneic hematopoietic cell transplantation with graft depleted of TCRalphabeta T cells and CD19 B cells. TCRalphabeta/CD19-depleted allogeneic hematopoietic cell grafts were given to the transplant recipients, all of whom were children.

The sequence was collected from a boy under two years old who had a stem cell transplant for acute myeloid leukemia, so the T cells may come from the graft donor. The V and J genes are TRBV29-1 and TRBJ2-5, with no reliable assignment of the D segment. The specimen comprised PBMCs, mostly from graft donor cells, sampled 360 days after TCRalphabeta/CD19-depleted stem cell transplant. CDR3 sequence: CSVVGIQETQYF. The DNA sequence is as follows: TGCAGCGTTGTCGGCATCCAAGAGACCCAGTACTTC.